A selection of T cell receptor beta chains follows, all from one sample in a study of OX40 agonist ivuxolimab in advanced cancers. Repertoires were generated with immunoSEQ multiplex PCR, while TCRdb's copy carries only in-frame clones and drops some. The sample shows 40,000 or so clones, roughly 86% of them seen only once. Sequences were derived from CD4+ or CD8+ T cells sorted from blood, sampled in a trial of the OX40 agonist ivuxolimab. These receptors all stem from an adult with an advanced solid tumor such as melanoma, head and neck, liver or kidney cancer. The CDR3 runs from the conserved cysteine through the conserved F or W. D genes are given only for firm matches. A clone size is listed for some rows: how often the clone was seen (once, few, many), or a class if it is expanded.

J	V	D	size	DNA	CDR3
TRBJ2-7	TRBV7-3	TRBD1	.	TGTGCCAGCAGCTCCCTATATGGACAGGGTGAGCAGTACTTC	CASSSLYGQGEQYF
TRBJ2-1	TRBV5-6	.	once	TGTGCCAGCAGCTTGGGTCCTAGTGCGGGTAATGAGCAGTTCTTC	CASSLGPSAGNEQFF
TRBJ2-3	TRBV7-9	TRBD1	.	TGTGCCAGCAGCTTTTCGGCTCGGGGACAGACCACAGATACGCAGTATTTT	CASSFSARGQTTDTQYF
TRBJ2-7	TRBV11-2	TRBD1	.	TGTGCCAGCAGCTCCGGGACAGGGGGGCTTAACTACGAGCAGTACTTC	CASSSGTGGLNYEQYF
TRBJ1-1	TRBV19	.	.	TGTGCCAGTAGTCGCGACGGGAACACTGAAGCTTTCTTT	CASSRDGNTEAFF
TRBJ1-1	TRBV5-5	.	.	TGTGCCAGCAGCTTGGAGGGCGTTGCGCTTCTGAACACTGAAGCTTTCTTT	CASSLEGVALLNTEAFF
TRBJ1-1	TRBV13	.	few	TGTGCCAGCAGCTCCCCCGGGGGCCAGAACACTGAAGCTTTCTTT	CASSSPGGQNTEAFF
TRBJ1-5	TRBV11-2	TRBD1	.	TGTGCCAGCAGCTTAGGCCCGGGACAGATCAATCAGCCCCAGCATTTT	CASSLGPGQINQPQHF
TRBJ2-1	TRBV5-1	.	once	TGCGCCAGCAGCTTGGGGCAGCGGCTGGGAGAGCAGTTCTTC	CASSLGQRLGEQFF
TRBJ1-1	TRBV7-8	.	once	TGTGCCAGCAGCTTGGTAGGCCAGGGGAGGACTGAAGCTTTCTTT	CASSLVGQGRTEAFF
TRBJ2-7	TRBV7-2	TRBD2	.	TGTGCCAGCAGCCGCCTCCCGGGACTAGCTATGCAGTACGAGCAGTACTTC	CASSRLPGLAMQYEQYF
TRBJ1-2	TRBV7-9	TRBD1	.	TGTGCCAGCAGCTTGGGACAGGCCGCCGGCTACACCTTC	CASSLGQAAGYTF
TRBJ2-2	TRBV27	.	.	TGTGCCAGCAGAAACTTGAACACCGGGGAGCTGTTTTTT	CASRNLNTGELFF
TRBJ2-1	TRBV27	TRBD1	.	TGTGCCAGCAGTACACCGGGACAGGGGATACTCTTC	CASSTPGQGILF
TRBJ2-7	TRBV25-1	TRBD1	.	TGTGCCAGCAAGAAGCACAGGGGGCTCGGATACGAGCAGTACTTC	CASKKHRGLGYEQYF